This is a list of T cell receptor beta chains from one sample in a study of blood T cell repertoires in COVID-19. Sequencing used immunoSEQ multiplex PCR; TCRdb keeps in-frame clones, though not all of them. Of tens of thousands of clones listed, about four fifths were seen once; the top ten hold 5.3%. The sample was peripheral blood. These receptors all come from a man aged 50 to 60 with active COVID-19. The CDR3 runs from the conserved cysteine through the conserved F or W. Fields, in order: D gene, clone size, J gene, V gene, CDR3 length, CDR3 protein, CDR3 DNA. The D gene is left open where the match is weak. Size is omitted from some rows. Given values are once, few, many or a class for expanded clones.

D gene: NA; clone size: NA; J gene: TRBJ1-2; V gene: TRBV21-1; CDR3 length: 16; CDR3 protein: CASSKNKKQGYYGYTF; CDR3 DNA: TGTGCCAGCAGCAAAAATAAAAAACAGGGTTACTATGGCTACACCTTC
D gene: TRBD2; clone size: NA; J gene: TRBJ2-1; V gene: TRBV7-3; CDR3 length: 18; CDR3 protein: CASSPRPFTSGIYNEQFF; CDR3 DNA: TGTGCCAGCAGCCCCCGACCCTTCACTAGCGGGATCTACAATGAGCAGTTCTTC
D gene: TRBD1; clone size: NA; J gene: TRBJ1-2; V gene: TRBV5-6; CDR3 length: 13; CDR3 protein: CASSRTGSDGYTF; CDR3 DNA: TGTGCCAGCAGCAGGACAGGGAGTGATGGCTACACCTTC
D gene: TRBD2; clone size: NA; J gene: TRBJ2-3; V gene: TRBV29-1; CDR3 length: 14; CDR3 protein: CSDRTSESTDTQYF; CDR3 DNA: TGCAGCGACCGGACTAGCGAGAGCACAGATACGCAGTATTTT
D gene: TRBD2; clone size: NA; J gene: TRBJ2-1; V gene: TRBV7-2; CDR3 length: 17; CDR3 protein: CASSLASGGGLGNEQFF; CDR3 DNA: TGTGCCAGCAGCTTAGCGAGCGGGGGAGGTTTGGGCAATGAGCAGTTCTTC
D gene: NA; clone size: NA; J gene: TRBJ1-6; V gene: TRBV27; CDR3 length: 14; CDR3 protein: CASSYSSYNSPLHF; CDR3 DNA: TGTGCCAGCAGTTACAGCTCCTATAATTCACCCCTCCACTTT
D gene: NA; clone size: NA; J gene: TRBJ1-4; V gene: TRBV20-1; CDR3 length: 13; CDR3 protein: CSASRGANEKLFF; CDR3 DNA: TGCAGTGCTAGTAGGGGTGCTAATGAAAAACTGTTTTTT
D gene: NA; clone size: NA; J gene: TRBJ2-7; V gene: TRBV13; CDR3 length: 13; CDR3 protein: CASSTPSKIEQYF; CDR3 DNA: TGTGCCAGCAGCACCCCTTCTAAGATCGAGCAGTACTTC
D gene: NA; clone size: once; J gene: TRBJ2-7; V gene: TRBV7-2; CDR3 length: 15; CDR3 protein: CASSSAGTRSHEQYF; CDR3 DNA: TGTGCCAGCAGCTCCGCCGGGACACGGAGCCACGAGCAGTACTTC
D gene: NA; clone size: once; J gene: TRBJ2-4; V gene: TRBV21-1; CDR3 length: 19; CDR3 protein: CASSKGGDLRGWAKNIQYF; CDR3 DNA: TGTGCCAGCAGCAAAGGAGGCGACTTACGGGGGTGGGCCAAAAACATTCAGTACTTC
D gene: NA; clone size: NA; J gene: TRBJ1-1; V gene: TRBV9; CDR3 length: 13; CDR3 protein: CASSTSLNTEAFF; CDR3 DNA: TGTGCCAGCAGCACTTCTTTGAACACTGAAGCTTTCTTT
D gene: NA; clone size: NA; J gene: TRBJ2-1; V gene: TRBV7-3; CDR3 length: 13; CDR3 protein: CASSSYRDDEQFF; CDR3 DNA: TGTGCCAGCAGCTCCTACAGGGATGATGAGCAGTTCTTC
D gene: TRBD1; clone size: NA; J gene: TRBJ2-1; V gene: TRBV5-4; CDR3 length: 16; CDR3 protein: CASITRGTVDWDEQFF; CDR3 DNA: TGTGCCAGCATCACGCGAGGGACAGTAGATTGGGATGAGCAGTTCTTC
D gene: TRBD2; clone size: NA; J gene: TRBJ2-7; V gene: TRBV7-2; CDR3 length: 14; CDR3 protein: CASSKTSGSLEQYF; CDR3 DNA: TGTGCCAGCAGCAAAACTAGCGGGAGCCTCGAGCAGTACTTC
D gene: TRBD1; clone size: few; J gene: TRBJ1-2; V gene: TRBV28; CDR3 length: 13; CDR3 protein: CASRYGTAYGYTF; CDR3 DNA: TGTGCCAGCAGGTACGGGACAGCCTATGGCTACACCTTC
D gene: NA; clone size: NA; J gene: TRBJ1-2; V gene: TRBV24-1; CDR3 length: 13; CDR3 protein: CATSARGSYGYTF; CDR3 DNA: TGTGCCACCAGTGCCCGGGGTTCCTATGGCTACACCTTC
D gene: NA; clone size: NA; J gene: TRBJ1-5; V gene: TRBV6-1; CDR3 length: 16; CDR3 protein: CASSVPTGFSNQPQHF; CDR3 DNA: TGTGCCAGCAGTGTTCCAACAGGGTTCAGCAATCAGCCCCAGCATTTT
D gene: TRBD1; clone size: once; J gene: TRBJ2-2; V gene: TRBV4-2; CDR3 length: 16; CDR3 protein: CASSRRTGQVAGELFF; CDR3 DNA: TGTGCCAGCAGCCGAAGAACAGGACAGGTCGCCGGGGAGCTGTTTTTT
D gene: TRBD1; clone size: NA; J gene: TRBJ1-2; V gene: TRBV5-6; CDR3 length: 18; CDR3 protein: CASSPGVGTASSNYGYTF; CDR3 DNA: TGTGCCAGCAGCCCCGGGGTGGGGACAGCCTCTTCTAACTATGGCTACACCTTC
D gene: TRBD2; clone size: NA; J gene: TRBJ2-1; V gene: TRBV19; CDR3 length: 15; CDR3 protein: CASSKTSGVYNEQFF; CDR3 DNA: TGTGCCAGTAGTAAAACTAGCGGGGTCTACAATGAGCAGTTCTTC
D gene: TRBD2; clone size: few; J gene: TRBJ2-7; V gene: TRBV4-1; CDR3 length: 14; CDR3 protein: CASSQTGGDYEQYF; CDR3 DNA: TGCGCCAGCAGCCAAACCGGGGGGGACTACGAGCAGTACTTC
D gene: NA; clone size: NA; J gene: TRBJ2-1; V gene: TRBV27; CDR3 length: 13; CDR3 protein: CASSLKINNEQFF; CDR3 DNA: TGTGCCAGCAGTTTAAAAATAAACAATGAGCAGTTCTTC
D gene: NA; clone size: NA; J gene: TRBJ2-7; V gene: TRBV7-2; CDR3 length: 14; CDR3 protein: CASSLDRAGYEQYF; CDR3 DNA: TGTGCCAGCAGCCTCGACAGGGCGGGGTACGAGCAGTACTTC
D gene: NA; clone size: NA; J gene: TRBJ2-6; V gene: TRBV5-6; CDR3 length: 15; CDR3 protein: CASTLPRAGANVLTF; CDR3 DNA: TGTGCCAGCACCCTCCCCAGGGCTGGGGCCAACGTCCTGACTTTC
D gene: TRBD1; clone size: NA; J gene: TRBJ1-2; V gene: TRBV30; CDR3 length: 14; CDR3 protein: CAWAGDRRNYGYTF; CDR3 DNA: TGTGCCTGGGCAGGGGACAGACGTAACTATGGCTACACCTTC
D gene: TRBD1; clone size: NA; J gene: TRBJ1-1; V gene: TRBV7-9; CDR3 length: 12; CDR3 protein: CALVTGDTEAFF; CDR3 DNA: TGTGCGCTTGTGACAGGGGATACTGAAGCTTTCTTT
D gene: NA; clone size: NA; J gene: TRBJ2-1; V gene: TRBV1; CDR3 length: 17; CDR3 protein: CTSSQDSASGRHNEQFF; CDR3 DNA: TGCACCAGCAGCCAAGACAGCGCTAGCGGGCGCCACAATGAGCAGTTCTTC
D gene: TRBD1; clone size: NA; J gene: TRBJ2-1; V gene: TRBV15; CDR3 length: 14; CDR3 protein: CATGMDRVSDEQFF; CDR3 DNA: TGTGCCACCGGTATGGACAGGGTGTCGGATGAGCAGTTCTTC
D gene: NA; clone size: NA; J gene: TRBJ2-7; V gene: TRBV7-9; CDR3 length: 13; CDR3 protein: CASSLPETDSGSF; CDR3 DNA: TGTGCCAGCAGCCTCCCCGAGACGGACTCTGGGAGCTTC
D gene: TRBD1; clone size: NA; J gene: TRBJ2-1; V gene: TRBV5-1; CDR3 length: 15; CDR3 protein: CASSYLQGVEAEQFF; CDR3 DNA: TGCGCCAGCAGCTACCTACAGGGGGTTGAAGCTGAGCAGTTCTTC
D gene: TRBD2; clone size: NA; J gene: TRBJ2-7; V gene: TRBV7-8; CDR3 length: 14; CDR3 protein: CASREAYRTYEQYF; CDR3 DNA: TGTGCCAGCCGGGAGGCCTACCGCACCTACGAGCAGTACTTC
D gene: NA; clone size: NA; J gene: TRBJ1-3; V gene: TRBV6-5; CDR3 length: 15; CDR3 protein: CASRHMTGSGNTIYF; CDR3 DNA: TGTGCCAGCAGACACATGACGGGGTCTGGAAACACCATATATTTT
D gene: NA; clone size: NA; J gene: TRBJ1-5; V gene: TRBV27; CDR3 length: 14; CDR3 protein: CASSFEGWDQPQHF; CDR3 DNA: TGTGCCAGCAGTTTTGAGGGATGGGATCAGCCCCAGCATTTT
D gene: NA; clone size: NA; J gene: TRBJ1-4; V gene: TRBV5-4; CDR3 length: 15; CDR3 protein: CASSAAGRFNEKLFF; CDR3 DNA: TGTGCCAGCAGCGCCGCGGGCAGGTTTAATGAAAAACTGTTTTTT
D gene: NA; clone size: NA; J gene: TRBJ2-1; V gene: TRBV7-9; CDR3 length: 17; CDR3 protein: CASSLGGAAGLYNEQFF; CDR3 DNA: TGTGCCAGCAGCTTAGGGGGCGCCGCGGGGCTCTACAATGAGCAGTTCTTC
D gene: TRBD1; clone size: once; J gene: TRBJ1-5; V gene: TRBV15; CDR3 length: 16; CDR3 protein: CATSKRTGGARQPQHF; CDR3 DNA: TGTGCCACCAGCAAAAGGACAGGGGGCGCGAGGCAGCCCCAGCATTTT
D gene: TRBD2; clone size: NA; J gene: TRBJ2-1; V gene: TRBV9; CDR3 length: 19; CDR3 protein: CASSVGTKTSGAPGYEQFF; CDR3 DNA: TGTGCCAGCAGCGTAGGAACAAAGACTAGCGGGGCCCCTGGGTATGAGCAGTTCTTC
D gene: NA; clone size: NA; J gene: TRBJ1-2; V gene: TRBV7-2; CDR3 length: 13; CDR3 protein: CASSLDRVDGYTF; CDR3 DNA: TGTGCCAGCAGCTTAGACAGGGTCGATGGCTACACCTTC
D gene: TRBD1; clone size: NA; J gene: TRBJ2-1; V gene: TRBV15; CDR3 length: 15; CDR3 protein: CATSRDGTDNDEQFF; CDR3 DNA: TGTGCCACCAGCAGAGACGGGACAGATAACGATGAGCAGTTCTTC
D gene: NA; clone size: NA; J gene: TRBJ1-4; V gene: TRBV5-4; CDR3 length: 14; CDR3 protein: CASSLQGVEEKLFF; CDR3 DNA: TGTGCCAGCAGCTTACAGGGTGTTGAGGAAAAACTGTTTTTT
D gene: NA; clone size: NA; J gene: TRBJ1-1; V gene: TRBV11-2; CDR3 length: 12; CDR3 protein: CASRFSSGEAFF; CDR3 DNA: TGTGCCAGCAGATTTTCTTCGGGTGAAGCTTTCTTT
D gene: NA; clone size: NA; J gene: TRBJ2-5; V gene: TRBV12-3/TRBV12-4; CDR3 length: 11; CDR3 protein: CASSLIETQYF; CDR3 DNA: TGTGCCAGCAGCCTTATTGAGACCCAGTACTTC
D gene: NA; clone size: NA; J gene: TRBJ1-2; V gene: TRBV6-5; CDR3 length: 10; CDR3 protein: CAAGFRGYTF; CDR3 DNA: TGTGCCGCAGGGTTCCGTGGCTACACCTTC
D gene: TRBD1; clone size: NA; J gene: TRBJ1-4; V gene: TRBV9; CDR3 length: 16; CDR3 protein: CASSSGQGPTNEKLFF; CDR3 DNA: TGTGCCAGCAGCTCGGGACAGGGGCCAACTAATGAAAAACTGTTTTTT
D gene: TRBD2; clone size: NA; J gene: TRBJ2-3; V gene: TRBV5-1; CDR3 length: 16; CDR3 protein: CASRLGLAGRTDTQYF; CDR3 DNA: TGCGCCAGCAGACTGGGACTAGCGGGGCGCACAGATACGCAGTATTTT
D gene: TRBD2; clone size: NA; J gene: TRBJ2-3; V gene: TRBV19; CDR3 length: 17; CDR3 protein: CASSIGGLGSGTDTQYF; CDR3 DNA: TGTGCCAGTAGTATAGGGGGACTAGGGTCTGGCACAGATACGCAGTATTTT
D gene: TRBD1; clone size: NA; J gene: TRBJ1-1; V gene: TRBV19; CDR3 length: 13; CDR3 protein: CASSKTGDTEAFF; CDR3 DNA: TGTGCCAGTAGTAAGACAGGGGACACTGAAGCTTTCTTT
D gene: NA; clone size: NA; J gene: TRBJ1-4; V gene: TRBV2; CDR3 length: 14; CDR3 protein: CASSWTKDNEKLFF; CDR3 DNA: TGTGCCAGCAGTTGGACAAAGGATAATGAAAAACTGTTTTTT
D gene: TRBD2; clone size: NA; J gene: TRBJ2-1; V gene: TRBV18; CDR3 length: 17; CDR3 protein: CASSLRASGSTGDEQFF; CDR3 DNA: TGTGCCAGCTCACTAAGGGCTAGCGGGAGTACTGGGGATGAGCAGTTCTTC
D gene: TRBD1; clone size: few; J gene: TRBJ1-3; V gene: TRBV7-9; CDR3 length: 15; CDR3 protein: CASSPGQGYGNTIYF; CDR3 DNA: TGTGCCAGCAGCCCGGGACAGGGGTATGGAAACACCATATATTTT
D gene: TRBD1; clone size: NA; J gene: TRBJ2-3; V gene: TRBV19; CDR3 length: 14; CDR3 protein: CASSRDRVTDTQYF; CDR3 DNA: TGTGCCAGTAGCCGGGACAGGGTTACAGATACGCAGTATTTT
D gene: NA; clone size: NA; J gene: TRBJ2-7; V gene: TRBV5-6; CDR3 length: 17; CDR3 protein: CASSFIPPGSITGEQYF; CDR3 DNA: TGTGCCAGCAGCTTCATCCCCCCTGGTAGCATCACGGGCGAGCAGTACTTC
D gene: TRBD2; clone size: NA; J gene: TRBJ2-3; V gene: TRBV7-3; CDR3 length: 17; CDR3 protein: CASSLGEWRGSTDTQYF; CDR3 DNA: TGTGCCAGCAGCTTAGGGGAGTGGCGGGGGAGCACAGATACGCAGTATTTT
D gene: NA; clone size: NA; J gene: TRBJ1-3; V gene: TRBV4-3; CDR3 length: 15; CDR3 protein: CASSQDSSFGNTIYF; CDR3 DNA: TGCGCCAGCAGCCAAGATTCCAGTTTTGGAAACACCATATATTTT
D gene: NA; clone size: NA; J gene: TRBJ1-5; V gene: TRBV3-1/TRBV3-2; CDR3 length: 14; CDR3 protein: CASSQGTWRQPQHF; CDR3 DNA: TGTGCCAGCAGCCAGGGAACTTGGAGGCAGCCCCAGCATTTT
D gene: NA; clone size: NA; J gene: TRBJ2-7; V gene: TRBV5-6; CDR3 length: 14; CDR3 protein: CASSLVDSSYEQYF; CDR3 DNA: TGTGCCAGCAGCTTGGTCGACAGTTCCTACGAGCAGTACTTC
D gene: NA; clone size: NA; J gene: TRBJ2-2; V gene: TRBV2; CDR3 length: 15; CDR3 protein: CASSVAAWNTGELFF; CDR3 DNA: TGTGCCAGCAGTGTAGCAGCCTGGAACACCGGGGAGCTGTTTTTT
D gene: NA; clone size: NA; J gene: TRBJ1-5; V gene: TRBV7-8; CDR3 length: 15; CDR3 protein: CASSLVQGSSQPQHF; CDR3 DNA: TGTGCCAGCAGCTTAGTACAGGGATCTTCTCAGCCCCAGCATTTT
D gene: TRBD1; clone size: NA; J gene: TRBJ2-7; V gene: TRBV7-9; CDR3 length: 14; CDR3 protein: CASSHRTGDYEQYF; CDR3 DNA: TGTGCCAGCAGCCATCGGACAGGGGACTACGAGCAGTACTTC
D gene: NA; clone size: NA; J gene: TRBJ2-3; V gene: TRBV5-4; CDR3 length: 15; CDR3 protein: CASSLPGPRTDTQYF; CDR3 DNA: TGTGCCAGCAGCTTGCCAGGGCCCCGCACAGATACGCAGTATTTT